One sample yielded the 26 T cell receptor beta chains listed below, sequenced in a study of CD8+ T cells in alopecia areata. Following RNA extraction, reverse transcription yielded cDNA that acted as the sequencing template. Some clones are missing from TCRdb's copy, which holds only in-frame ones; the method was immunoSEQ multiplex PCR. The repertoire has about 190,000 clones, 50% to 60% of them found once; the top ten carry roughly 14%. Source: CD4+ T cells sorted from blood, taken at week 0. The receptor set was obtained from a human donor with alopecia areata.

In nucleotides, the CDR3 is TGTGCCTGGAGGGGGGATGGGAACACTGAAGCTTTCTTT. Its protein product is CAWRGDGNTEAFF. V usage is TRBV30 and J usage is TRBJ1-1, with D maybe TRBD1 (5 bases). V was cut by 3 bases and J by 1 base, with 9 bases left in between. Germline CDR1 reads GTSNPN; CDR2 reads SVGIG (reference sequence). The CDR3 loop spans 13 amino acids.

V gene TRBV10-3 combines with J gene TRBJ1-6, with 10 bases aligning to TRBD1. Germline CDR1 ENHRY, CDR2 SYGVKD. This CDR3 has 14 amino acids. J gave up 7 bases and V 4 bases, and 1 base lay outside the gene matches. CDR3 protein: CAISGDRGNSPLHF. CDR3 coding DNA: TGTGCCATCAGTGGGGACAGGGGAAATTCACCCCTCCACTTT.

This clone was observed a single time. This rearrangement joins TRBV25-1 to TRBJ1-6; no clear D. The CDR3 is 16 amino acids. Germline V CDR1 and CDR2: MGHDK, SYGVNS. V dropped 1 base and J dropped 6 bases, with 13 bases sitting between them. As DNA, the CDR3 is TGTGCCAGCAGTGAATTCGGGCCAGGAACTAATTCACCCCTCCACTTT. Its translation: CASSEFGPGTNSPLHF.

J is TRBJ2-5 and V is TRBV7-3; 13 nucleotides agree with TRBD2. Germline CDR1 reads SGHTA; CDR2 reads FQGTGA. With 4 bases clipped from V and 4 bases from J, the junction kept 9 bases outside the gene matches. There are 17 residues in the CDR3. CDR3 sequence: CASSSGLAGLRRETQYF. DNA for the CDR3: TGTGCCAGCAGCTCGGGACTAGCGGGGCTTCGGCGAGAGACCCAGTACTTC.

This clone has just a few counts. This rearrangement joins TRBV29-1 to TRBJ2-7; 8 bases are a match to TRBD1. The germline V gene encodes CDR1 SQVTM and CDR2 ANQGSEA. With V trimmed by 7 bases and J by 3 bases, 8 bases remained unmatched. This CDR3 is built from 13 residues. The CDR3 DNA is TGCAGCGCCATGACAGGGGTCCACTACGAGCAGTACTTC. This encodes CSAMTGVHYEQYF.

This sequence joins TRBV30 and TRBJ2-5; 8 bases match TRBD1. Germline V gene sequence: CDR1 GTSNPN, CDR2 SVGIG (reference sequence). This CDR3 is 12 amino acids long. V trimming: 7 bases; J trimming: 2 bases; junction bases outside the gene matches: 3. The CDR3 coding sequence is TGTGCCTCGGACAGGGAACAAGAGACCCAGTACTTC. As protein: CASDREQETQYF.

The genes are TRBV25-1 and TRBJ2-2; D is perhaps TRBD1 (5 bases). This CDR3 is 16 amino acids long. V lost 6 bases and J lost 0, with 14 bases in between. The V gene's germline CDR1 is MGHDK and CDR2 SYGVNS. For the CDR3, the DNA is TGTGCCAGCAGAAAATCAGGGTTTGCGAACACCGGGGAGCTGTTTTTT. The encoded protein is CASRKSGFANTGELFF.

The gene calls are TRBV4-1 and TRBJ2-3; D not resolved. Germline CDR1 MGHRA, CDR2 YSYEKL. The CDR3 loop spans 14 amino acids. The ends were cut back, 3 bases at V and 1 base at J, with 8 bases in the middle. The CDR3 DNA follows: TGCGCCAGCAGCCACAACGGACGCACAGATACGCAGTATTTT. This translates into CASSHNGRTDTQYF.

This sequence joins TRBV15 and TRBJ1-5; D ambiguous. The germline V gene encodes CDR1 LNHNV and CDR2 YYDKDF (reference sequence). Trimming removed 3 bases from V and 8 bases from J, with 17 bases in between. The CDR3 extends over 15 amino acids. The CDR3 here is CATSSRSGNVEPQHF. In nucleotides, the CDR3 is TGTGCCACCAGCAGTAGGTCTGGGAATGTTGAGCCCCAGCATTTT.

Comment on this clone: At the DNA level, this CDR3 is encoded by other sequences in the same sample as well. V is TRBV15 and J is TRBJ1-5; D remains unclear. V lost 0 bases and J 6 bases, leaving 9 bases between the germline ends. Per the germline V gene, CDR1 is LNHNV and CDR2 is YYDKDF (reference sequence). The CDR3 has 14 amino acids. The CDR3 DNA is TGTGCCACCAGCAGAGATGTCGGGGTTCAGCCCCAGCATTTT. This encodes CATSRDVGVQPQHF.

V and J are TRBV27 and TRBJ1-5, with 9 bases identical to TRBD1. The germline V gene encodes CDR1 MNHEY and CDR2 SMNVEV (reference sequence). The V and J ends lost 3 bases and 0 bases, in that order; junction bases with no gene match: 9. The length of the CDR3 is 18 residues. The CDR3 protein is CASSLRGQGVNSNQPQHF. The CDR3 nucleotides read TGTGCCAGCAGTTTGAGGGGACAGGGAGTCAATAGCAATCAGCCCCAGCATTTT.

The rearrangement links TRBV4-1 to TRBJ2-5; D is unresolved. The CDR3 has 15 amino acids. Germline loops: CDR1 MGHRA, CDR2 YSYEKL. V gave up 0 bases and J gave up 5 bases, with 13 bases separating them. Here the CDR3 reads CASSQDRATGETQYF. CDR3 coding DNA: TGCGCCAGCAGCCAAGATCGTGCGACCGGGGAGACCCAGTACTTC.

In regard to this clone: This sample also contains other DNA sequences that code for the same CDR3. The J gene is TRBJ1-3, the V gene TRBV30; D is unresolved. V was trimmed by 0 bases and J by 4 bases, leaving 4 bases between them. CDR1 is GTSNPN, CDR2 SVGIG, per germline (reference sequence). This CDR3 contains 12 residues. CDR3 sequence: CAWSVTGNTIYF. For the CDR3, the DNA is TGTGCCTGGAGTGTTACCGGAAACACCATATATTTT.

The rearrangement links TRBV5-1 to TRBJ1-2, with 9 bases aligning to TRBD1. The length of the CDR3 is 13 residues. J gave up 6 bases and V 9 bases, and 9 bases lay outside the gene matches. Germline V CDR1 and CDR2: SGHRS, YFSETQ. CDR3 in DNA: TGCGCCACCGGGACAGGGTCGTTCGATGGCTACACCTTC. Its translation: CATGTGSFDGYTF.

The V gene is TRBV27, the J gene TRBJ1-4; D perhaps matches TRBD1 (6 bases). The CDR3 runs 14 residues. The germline CDR1 and CDR2 sequences are MNHEY and SMNVEV (reference sequence). The V end was cut by 4 bases, the J end by 8 bases, with 14 bases between. CDR3 DNA: TGTGCCAGCAGTTCACAGGGTCGGGTCGAAAAACTGTTTTTT. Amino acid sequence: CASSSQGRVEKLFF.

The chain has TRBV2 and TRBJ1-4; the match to TRBD1 covers 8 bases. This CDR3 spans 15 amino acids. The V gene's germline CDR1 is SNHLY and CDR2 FYNNEI. V was clipped by 6 bases and J by 8 bases; unmatched bases: 11. Here the CDR3 reads CASRENTGGTEKLFF. As DNA, the CDR3 is TGTGCCAGCAGGGAGAATACAGGGGGTACCGAAAAACTGTTTTTT.

This clone was observed a few times. The chain carries TRBV7-9 and TRBJ2-2; D gene unclear. V lost 8 bases and J 5 bases, leaving 6 bases between the germline ends. From germline, CDR1 is SEHNR and CDR2 FQNEAQ (reference sequence). The CDR3 has 11 residues. CDR3 amino acids: CASFITGELFF. The CDR3 DNA is TGTGCCAGCTTCATTACCGGGGAGCTGTTTTTT.

The chain employs TRBV29-1 and TRBJ2-5, with D perhaps being TRBD1 or TRBD2 (5 bases each). The V gene lost 2 bases and the J gene lost 5 bases, with 15 bases spanning the gap. This CDR3 spans 14 amino acids. Germline loops: CDR1 SQVTM, CDR2 ANQGSEA. CDR3 protein: CSVESEGQFETQYF. The CDR3 DNA is TGCAGCGTTGAAAGCGAGGGGCAGTTCGAGACCCAGTACTTC. Full variable domain (outside the CDR3, taken from reference TRBV29-1 and TRBJ2-5): SAVISQKPSRDICQRGTSLTIQCQVDSQVTMMFWYRQQPGQSLTLIATANQGSEATYESGFVIDKFPISRPNLTFSTLTVSNMSPEDSSIYLCSVESEGQFETQYFGPGTRLLVL.

Points on this clone: Distinct nucleotide sequences in the sample also encode this CDR3. The chain uses TRBV7-2 and TRBJ1-5; D might be TRBD1 (5 bases). The CDR3 extends over 15 amino acids. Germline V gene data show CDR1 as SGHTA and CDR2 as FQGNSA. The V end lost 1 base, the J end lost 2 bases, and 9 bases lay between the germline ends. CDR3 loop: CASSLVGRGNQPQHF. CDR3 in DNA: TGTGCCAGCAGCTTAGTAGGCAGGGGCAATCAGCCCCAGCATTTT.

This chain connects TRBV5-1 to TRBJ1-6; D uncertain. Trimming left V 0 bases short and J 8 bases short, with 6 bases between. Germline lookup yields CDR1 SGHRS and CDR2 YFSETQ. The CDR3 extends over 13 amino acids. The CDR3 coding sequence is TGCGCCAGCAGCTTGGAACTAGATTCACCCCTCCACTTT. It encodes CASSLELDSPLHF.

The rearrangement links TRBV30 to TRBJ2-7; 7 bases line up with TRBD2. CDR3 length: 14 amino acids. The V segment lost 2 bases and the J segment 7 bases; nucleotides outside the gene matches: 11. Germline CDR1 is GTSNPN and CDR2 is SVGIG (reference sequence). DNA for the CDR3: TGTGCCTGGAGTCCCATAGCGGGCCGGCTAGAGCAGTACTTC. Amino acid sequence: CAWSPIAGRLEQYF.

The table lists this clone with a few counts. The rearrangement joins TRBV5-1 to TRBJ2-5; the D gene is possibly TRBD1 (8 bases). Germline V gene sequence: CDR1 SGHRS, CDR2 YFSETQ. The CDR3 spans 15 residues. The V end was cut by 0 bases, the J end by 4 bases, with 13 bases between. CDR3 region: CASSLGQGRVETQYF. The CDR3 DNA is TGCGCCAGCAGCTTGGGACAGGGGAGGGTAGAGACCCAGTACTTC.

The CDR3 DNA reads TGTGCCAGCAGCCAAGAGGGGGGGCTCTACGAGCAGTACTTC. This gives the protein CASSQEGGLYEQYF. The genes are TRBV4-2 and TRBJ2-7; TRBD2 is a possible D gene (7 bases). The CDR3 contains 14 residues. Trimming took off 0 bases at V and 3 bases at J, with 9 bases between the two ends. Germline V gene data show CDR1 as LGHNA and CDR2 as YNFKEQ.

In its sample, this clone was seen once. The chain is built from TRBV7-9 and TRBJ2-5, with D uncertain. Trimming cost V 5 bases and J 2 bases, with 15 bases left between them. The CDR3 extends over 15 amino acids. Germline V gives CDR1 SEHNR, CDR2 FQNEAQ (reference sequence). CDR3 sequence reads: CASSPPHILQETQYF. CDR3 bases: TGTGCCAGCAGCCCTCCACATATCCTACAAGAGACCCAGTACTTC.

This chain links TRBV28 with TRBJ1-2, with 10 positions matching TRBD1. Trimming removed 8 bases from V and 6 bases from J; junction bases left unmatched: 12. Germline assignment: CDR1 MDHEN and CDR2 SYDVKM. The length of the CDR3 is 15 residues. CDR3 sequence reads: CASLSPGTGADGYTF. CDR3 in DNA: TGTGCCAGCCTCTCTCCGGGGACAGGGGCGGATGGCTACACCTTC.

The J gene is TRBJ2-5, the V gene TRBV6-5; possibly TRBD1 or TRBD2 for D (5 bases each). Germline CDR1 is MNHEY and CDR2 is SVGAGI. V lost 3 bases and J 6 bases, leaving 11 bases between the germline ends. The CDR3 consists of 13 residues. CDR3 nucleotide sequence: TGTGCCAGCAGTTATAGGGGCGGGCAGACCCAGTACTTC. Translated: CASSYRGGQTQYF.